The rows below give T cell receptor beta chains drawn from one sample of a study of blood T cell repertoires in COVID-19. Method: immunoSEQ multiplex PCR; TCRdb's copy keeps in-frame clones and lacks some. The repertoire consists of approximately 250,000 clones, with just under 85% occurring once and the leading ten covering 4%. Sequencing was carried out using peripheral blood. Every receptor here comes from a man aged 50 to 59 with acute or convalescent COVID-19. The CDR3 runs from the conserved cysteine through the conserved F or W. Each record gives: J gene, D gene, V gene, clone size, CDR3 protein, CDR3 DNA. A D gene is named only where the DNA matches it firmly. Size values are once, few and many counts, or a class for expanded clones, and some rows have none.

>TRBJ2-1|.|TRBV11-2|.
CASSSLPYNEQFF
TGTGCCAGCAGCTCCCTCCCCTACAATGAGCAGTTCTTC
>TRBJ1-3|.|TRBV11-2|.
CASSQQTVSSGNTIYF
TGTGCCAGCAGCCAACAGACAGTCAGCTCTGGAAACACCATATATTTT
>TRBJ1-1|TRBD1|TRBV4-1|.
CASSQEGQGRYTEAFF
TGCGCCAGCAGCCAAGAGGGACAGGGAAGGTACACTGAAGCTTTCTTT
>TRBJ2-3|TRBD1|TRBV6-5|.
CASRTGGETDTQYF
TGTGCCAGCAGGACAGGGGGCGAGACAGATACGCAGTATTTT
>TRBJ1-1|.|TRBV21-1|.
CASSKFAGADGAFF
TGTGCCAGCAGCAAATTCGCGGGGGCCGACGGGGCTTTCTTT
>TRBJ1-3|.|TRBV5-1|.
CASSERGSGNTIYF
TGCGCCAGCAGCGAACGGGGGAGTGGAAACACCATATATTTT
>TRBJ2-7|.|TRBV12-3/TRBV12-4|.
CASSTRNEQYF
TGTGCCAGCAGTACTAGGAACGAGCAGTACTTC
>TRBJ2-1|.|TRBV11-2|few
CASSLLDEQFF
TGTGCCAGCAGCTTATTAGATGAGCAGTTCTTC
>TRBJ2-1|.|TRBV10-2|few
CASRPGYNEQFF
TGCGCCAGCAGGCCGGGATACAATGAGCAGTTCTTC
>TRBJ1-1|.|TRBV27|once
CASSFGGNEAFF
TGTGCCAGCAGTTTCGGGGGAAATGAAGCTTTCTTT
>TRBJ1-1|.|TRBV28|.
CASTPWGVTEAFF
TGTGCCAGCACCCCGTGGGGGGTTACTGAAGCTTTCTTT
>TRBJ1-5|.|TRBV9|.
CASSVGRDSNQPQHF
TGTGCCAGCAGCGTAGGGAGGGATAGCAATCAGCCCCAGCATTTT
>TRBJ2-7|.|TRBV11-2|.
CASRAVGGTAEQYF
TGTGCCAGCAGGGCGGTCGGGGGAACTGCCGAGCAGTACTTC
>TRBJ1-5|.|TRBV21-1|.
CASSPCRDRVSRDNQPQHF
TGTGCCAGCAGCCCATGCCGGGACAGGGTTAGTCGTGACAATCAGCCCCAGCATTTT
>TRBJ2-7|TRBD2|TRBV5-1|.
CASSVAGAHEQYF
TGCGCCAGCAGCGTAGCGGGAGCCCACGAGCAGTACTTC
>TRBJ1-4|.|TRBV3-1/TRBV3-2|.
CATLATGREKLFF
TGTGCCACCCTAGCCACAGGGCGGGAAAAACTGTTTTTT
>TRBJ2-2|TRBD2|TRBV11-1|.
CASSLLLAGGAGELFF
TGTGCCAGCAGCTTACTACTAGCGGGAGGTGCCGGGGAGCTGTTTTTT
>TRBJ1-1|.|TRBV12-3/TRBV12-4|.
CASRLGRAEAFF
TGTGCCAGCAGATTGGGGAGGGCTGAAGCTTTCTTT
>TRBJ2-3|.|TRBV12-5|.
CASGLVGGPGADTQYF
TGTGCTAGTGGTTTAGTGGGGGGGCCGGGGGCAGATACGCAGTATTTT
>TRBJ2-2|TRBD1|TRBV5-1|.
CASSSGTGGFYNTGELFF
TGCGCCAGCAGCTCCGGGACAGGGGGCTTCTATAACACCGGGGAGCTGTTTTTT
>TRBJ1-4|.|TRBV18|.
CASSPGGDTNEKLFF
TGTGCCAGCTCACCAGGGGGGGACACTAATGAAAAACTGTTTTTT
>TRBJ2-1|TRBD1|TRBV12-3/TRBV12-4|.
CASRGTVNNEQFF
TGTGCCAGCAGGGGGACAGTAAACAATGAGCAGTTCTTC